The 19 T cell receptor beta chains below come from one sample, sequenced in a study of T cell repertoires and Cas9 in healthy adults (dated by TCRdb to 2016 to 2019). The library was built by means of the immunoSEQ multiplex PCR assay. In TCRdb, the immuneACCESS table is reduced to in-frame sequences with V and J assigned. These tables do not hold every clone; where another copy was compared, an unresolved V gene accounts for under half, and the others remain unexplained. For this sample the table gives about 22,000 clones, of which about 90% were detected only once. About 1.6% of the sample lies in the top ten. Material for sequencing was CD4+ effector T cells (CD127+, CD25-, CD137-, CD154-) from PBMCs; culture status not recorded. The origin of the receptors is a human donor in good health.

This clone has more than one count but fewer than ten. The V gene is TRBV7-9, the J gene TRBJ1-4; D might be TRBD1 (5 bases). Trimming removed 2 bases at V and 3 bases at J, with 16 bases between. The germline V gene encodes CDR1 SEHNR and CDR2 FQNEAQ (reference sequence). CDR3 length: 17 amino acids. The CDR3 DNA follows: TGTGCCAGCAGCTTAATCGGGGGGAGAGAGGCTAATGAAAAACTGTTTTTT. Its protein product is CASSLIGGREANEKLFF. Using reference TRBV7-9 and TRBJ1-4 for the parts outside the CDR3, the full variable domain is DTGVSQNPRHKITKRGQNVTFRCDPISEHNRLYWYRQTLGQGPEFLTYFQNEAQLEKSRLLSDRFSAERPKGSFSTLEIQRTEQGDSAMYLCASSLIGGREANEKLFFGSGTQLSVL.

The chain's CDR3 is CASSLAGRLAASYEQYF. The CDR3 nucleotides are TGTGCCAGCAGCTTAGCGGGTAGGCTAGCGGCCTCCTACGAGCAGTACTTC. V and J are TRBV11-2 and TRBJ2-7, with 7 bases matching TRBD2. There are 17 residues in the CDR3. V shed 1 base, J shed 0 bases, and the junction held 9 bases outside the gene matches. Germline CDR1 reads SGHAT; CDR2 reads FQNNGV.

Note on this clone: This CDR3 is also generated by other DNA sequences in the sample. This chain uses TRBV9 with TRBJ2-6; D might be TRBD2 (6 bases). This CDR3 has 16 amino acids. CDR1 and CDR2 from the germline V gene are SGDLS and YYNGEE. The V end was cut by 4 bases, the J end by 2 bases, with 13 bases between. The CDR3 region is CASSPRGDPGANVLTF. For the CDR3, the DNA is TGTGCCAGCAGCCCCCGCGGGGATCCTGGGGCCAACGTCCTGACTTTC. The full variable domain, completed using reference TRBV9 and TRBJ2-6, is DSGVTQTPKHLITATGQRVTLRCSPRSGDLSVYWYQQSLDQGLQFLIQYYNGEERAKGNILERFSAQQFPDLHSELNLSSLELGDSALYFCASSPRGDPGANVLTFGAGSRLTVL.

The rearrangement links TRBV5-1 to TRBJ1-2; maybe TRBD1 (5 bases). Deletions cut 5 bases from V and 0 bases from J, with 14 bases between. The CDR3 runs to 15 residues. Germline CDR1 reads SGHRS; CDR2 reads YFSETQ. The CDR3 is CASSRDDSTNYGYTF. The CDR3 bases are TGCGCCAGCAGTCGTGATGACAGTACTAACTATGGCTACACCTTC.

The chain recombines TRBV6-1 with TRBJ1-5; D is ambiguous. V was cut by 1 base and J by 7 bases, with 11 bases left in between. Germline-derived CDR1 and CDR2 are MNHNS and SASEGT. This CDR3 spans 14 amino acids. CDR3 sequence: CASSEGGSEQPQHF. The CDR3 DNA reads as TGTGCCAGCAGTGAAGGAGGGAGTGAACAGCCCCAGCATTTT.

This clone has just one count. This rearrangement joins TRBV4-2 to TRBJ2-7, with 7 bases that match TRBD1. The CDR3 totals 15 residues. Per the germline V gene, CDR1 is LGHNA and CDR2 is YNFKEQ. Trimming took 0 bases from V and 0 from J; bases not matched to a gene: 2. The CDR3 sequence is CASSQERDSSYEQYF. CDR3 nucleotide sequence: TGTGCCAGCAGCCAAGAACGGGACAGCTCCTACGAGCAGTACTTC.

The genes are TRBV29-1 and TRBJ1-1; D is unclear. V lost 1 base and J 3 bases, leaving 9 bases between the germline ends. Germline V gene sequence: CDR1 SQVTM, CDR2 ANQGSEA. This CDR3 region has 13 residues. CDR3 DNA sequence: TGCAGCGTTGAAGCCGGCAGACACACTGAAGCTTTCTTT. This encodes CSVEAGRHTEAFF.

This chain's CDR3 is CASSSGLAGNTDTQYF. For the CDR3, the DNA is TGTGCCAGCAGTTCGGGACTAGCGGGAAACACAGATACGCAGTATTTT. The chain links TRBV28 to TRBJ2-3, with 13 bases matching TRBD2. J lost 2 bases, V lost 4 bases, and 3 bases had no gene match. The germline gives CDR1 MDHEN, CDR2 SYDVKM. This CDR3 comprises 16 residues.

This clone was counted once. The rearrangement links TRBV4-3 to TRBJ2-3, with a weak D call TRBD1 (6 bases). V was clipped by 0 bases and J by 7 bases, with 14 bases between them. There are 15 residues in the CDR3. The germline CDR1 and CDR2 sequences are LGHNA and YSLEER. The CDR3 is CASSQDPQGGNTQYF. CDR3 bases: TGCGCCAGCAGCCAAGATCCACAGGGTGGGAATACGCAGTATTTT.

This chain connects TRBV29-1 to TRBJ2-1, with 9 bases that match TRBD2. J lost 2 bases, V lost 7 bases, and 9 bases had no gene match. The germline V gene encodes CDR1 SQVTM and CDR2 ANQGSEA. The CDR3 is 15 residues long. The CDR3 spells CSATQTSGAYNEQFF. The CDR3 bases are TGCAGCGCTACGCAGACTAGCGGAGCCTACAATGAGCAGTTCTTC.

The chain employs TRBV5-5 and TRBJ2-5; 8 positions match TRBD2. The CDR3 has 15 amino acids. CDR1 SGHKS and CDR2 YYEKEE come from the germline V gene (reference sequence). The V and J ends lost 3 bases and 4 bases, in that order; junction bases with no gene match: 8. The DNA of the CDR3 is TGTGCCAGCAGCTCCACCGGGGGGGGAGGAGAGACCCAGTACTTC. Translation: CASSSTGGGGETQYF.

The chain uses TRBV25-1 and TRBJ1-6; D may be TRBD1 (5 bases). Germline CDR1 is MGHDK and CDR2 is SYGVNS. The V end lost 5 bases, the J end lost 9 bases, and 20 bases lay between the germline ends. The CDR3 contains 16 residues. CDR3: CASSPRGKGDSSPLHF. CDR3 coding DNA: TGTGCCAGCAGTCCGAGGGGCAAGGGTGATAGTTCACCCCTCCACTTT.

The chain employs TRBV6-6 and TRBJ2-1; unclear D gene. V lost 6 bases, J lost 4 bases, and 7 bases lay in between. Looked up from germline, CDR1 is MNHNY and CDR2 is SVGAGI (reference sequence). This CDR3 has 12 residues. This chain's CDR3 is CASSSRYNEQFF. CDR3 DNA: TGTGCCAGCAGCTCTCGGTACAATGAGCAGTTCTTC.

The rearrangement links TRBV15 to TRBJ2-7; D possibly uses TRBD1 or TRBD2 (6 bases each). V was shortened by 5 bases and J by 2 bases, with 19 bases between the two germline ends. The CDR3 length is 16 residues. Looked up from germline, CDR1 is LNHNV and CDR2 is YYDKDF (reference sequence). The CDR3 coding sequence is TGTGCCACCAGCTTACCTAGGGGGGACGTTACCTACGAGCAGTACTTC. Protein sequence: CATSLPRGDVTYEQYF.

The V call is TRBV9, the J call TRBJ2-3; possible D gene TRBD1, 5 bases. V shed 8 bases and J shed 3 bases, with 19 bases lying between them. Germline CDR1 is SGDLS and CDR2 is YYNGEE. This CDR3 contains 15 residues. The CDR3 loop reads CASAWAPGKTDTQYF. The CDR3 DNA reads as TGTGCCAGTGCTTGGGCCCCAGGGAAGACAGATACGCAGTATTTT. The whole variable domain, filled in from reference TRBV9 and TRBJ2-3, reads DSGVTQTPKHLITATGQRVTLRCSPRSGDLSVYWYQQSLDQGLQFLIQYYNGEERAKGNILERFSAQQFPDLHSELNLSSLELGDSALYFCASAWAPGKTDTQYFGPGTRLTVL.

This chain connects TRBV7-3 to TRBJ2-3; D perhaps matches TRBD1 (6 bases). V lost 2 bases, J lost 10 bases, and 13 bases lay in between. This CDR3 comprises 13 residues. Germline V gene lookup returns CDR1 SGHTA and CDR2 FQGTGA. CDR3: CASSLLQGTAQYF. The CDR3 DNA is TGTGCCAGCAGCTTATTACAGGGAACGGCGCAGTATTTT.

This sequence joins TRBV5-1 and TRBJ1-4, with D perhaps TRBD1 (6 bases). CDR1 and CDR2 (germline): SGHRS, YFSETQ. The CDR3 sequence is 14 residues long. The V gene lost 6 bases and the J gene lost 7 bases, with 16 bases spanning the gap. CDR3 sequence (DNA): TGCGCCAGCACCGAAGGGGGACTAGGTGAAAAACTGTTTTTT. It encodes CASTEGGLGEKLFF.

This chain joins TRBV7-2 and TRBJ2-1; D might be TRBD1 or TRBD2, each matching 6 bases. This CDR3 spans 16 amino acids. CDR1 is SGHTA and CDR2 is FQGNSA in the germline V gene. The germline V and J ends were trimmed by 8 bases and 5 bases, with 22 bases remaining between them. The CDR3 protein is CASGRGLPLGDNEQFF. The CDR3 DNA reads as TGTGCCAGCGGCAGGGGACTCCCACTCGGGGACAATGAGCAGTTCTTC. Variable domain in full (rest from reference TRBV7-2 and TRBJ2-1): GAGVSQSPSNKVTEKGKDVELRCDPISGHTALYWYRQSLGQGLEFLIYFQGNSAPDKSGLPSDRFSAERTGGSVSTLTIQRTQQEDSAVYLCASGRGLPLGDNEQFFGPGTRLTVL.

The chain recombines TRBV4-1 with TRBJ1-6; 10 bases agree with TRBD1. The V gene's germline CDR1 is MGHRA and CDR2 YSYEKL. Trimming at V came to 4 bases and at J to 10 bases, leaving 13 bases not matched to a gene. This CDR3 contains 17 residues. CDR3: CASSLTGGRGLGSPLHF. The CDR3 DNA reads TGCGCCAGCAGCCTGACAGGGGGCAGAGGTCTTGGCTCACCCCTCCACTTT.